One and the same sample provided the 19 T cell receptor beta chains below, sequenced in a study of shared clonotypes between healthy human individuals. Sequencing used immunoSEQ multiplex PCR; TCRdb keeps in-frame clones, though not all of them. The table records 190,000 or so clones, approximately 60% of them present only once. The sequenced material came from memory CD4+ T cells sorted from blood. Documented subset: CD45RA-negative fraction. The source is a young man in good health.

This clone was detected a few times. V usage is TRBV21-1 and J usage is TRBJ2-4; no check of the table's D call, TRBD1, against the DNA was made. TRBV21-1 is listed as a pseudogene. CDR3 length equals 14 residues. CDR3 in DNA: TGTGCCAGCTGCAGGTTTGAAGCAGGGGACATTCAGTACTTC. Protein product: CASCRFEAGDIQYF.

The chain links TRBV30 to TRBJ1-2, with TRBD1 identical over 9 bases. Trimming removed 5 bases from V and 4 bases from J; junction bases left unmatched: 14. CDR3 length equals 16 residues. CDR1 GTSNPN and CDR2 SVGIG come from the germline V gene (reference sequence). The CDR3 coding sequence is TGTGCCTGGGGACGGGACAGGGCAGTCGTCGCCTATGGCTACACCTTC. Protein product: CAWGRDRAVVAYGYTF.

The rearrangement uses TRBV15 and TRBJ2-3; 8 nucleotides agree with TRBD1. Per germline, CDR1 LNHNV and CDR2 YYDKDF (reference sequence). V lost 1 base and J lost 0; bases outside the gene matches: 9. The CDR3 runs to 18 residues. CDR3 in amino acids: CATSRGSTGDLSTDTQYF. In DNA form, the CDR3 reads TGTGCCACCAGCAGAGGGTCGACAGGGGATCTGAGCACAGATACGCAGTATTTT.

The chain couples TRBV5-8 to TRBJ2-2, with D maybe TRBD2 (6 bases). V was cut by 2 bases and J by 0 bases, with 11 bases left in between. CDR1 SGHTS and CDR2 YDEGEE come from the germline V gene. This CDR3 has 16 residues. CDR3 amino acids: CASSLIGGTNTGELFF. The CDR3 region has the DNA TGTGCCAGCAGCTTAATTGGCGGGACGAACACCGGGGAGCTGTTTTTT.

With respect to this clone: Other DNA sequences in the same sample also yield this CDR3. The J gene is TRBJ2-5, the V gene TRBV18, with TRBD1 identical over 7 bases. The CDR3 length is 13 residues. V was clipped by 2 bases and J by 4 bases; unmatched bases: 1. Per the germline V gene, CDR1 is KGHSH and CDR2 is LQKENI. The CDR3 coding sequence is TGTGCCAGCTCACCATCAGGGGGAGAGACCCAGTACTTC. It yields the protein CASSPSGGETQYF.

Many counts were recorded for this clone. The chain has TRBV28 and TRBJ2-7; D is ambiguous. Germline-derived CDR1 and CDR2 are MDHEN and SYDVKM. The CDR3 contains 13 residues. V was clipped by 4 bases and J by 3 bases, with 10 bases between them. In DNA, the CDR3 is TGTGCCAGCAGTTCTGTCCCCTTCTACGAGCAGTACTTC. Translating gives CASSSVPFYEQYF.

This rearrangement joins TRBV7-2 to TRBJ2-7, with 9 bases aligning to TRBD2. The CDR3 is 15 residues long. V was pared by 1 base and J by 3 bases, with 4 bases of the junction left unmatched. Germline V gene data show CDR1 as SGHTA and CDR2 as FQGNSA. Written as DNA, the CDR3 is TGTGCCAGCAGCTTAGTCGCGGGAGGGCACTACGAGCAGTACTTC. Translation: CASSLVAGGHYEQYF.

This clone has a count of ten or more. V is TRBV5-6 and J is TRBJ1-1; D remains unclear. Germline V CDR1 and CDR2: SGHDT, YYEEEE. This CDR3 comprises 12 residues. Trimming pared 0 bases from V and 4 bases from J, leaving 4 bases between. The CDR3 sequence is CASSLVFTEAFF. The CDR3 nucleotides are TGTGCCAGCAGCTTGGTTTTCACTGAAGCTTTCTTT.

The chain employs TRBV7-8 and TRBJ2-5, with D possibly matching TRBD2 (5 bases). This CDR3 has 15 residues. CDR1 is SGHVS, CDR2 FQNEAQ, per germline. V was trimmed by 1 base and J by 5 bases, leaving 14 bases between them. As DNA, the CDR3 is TGTGCCAGCAGCTTAGGCCTAGCACCCCTGGAGACCCAGTACTTC. Its translation: CASSLGLAPLETQYF.

This clone has ten or more counts. The chain combines TRBV10-3 with TRBJ1-1; D is perhaps TRBD1 (6 bases). Trimming took 4 bases from V and 1 from J, leaving 13 bases between them. This CDR3 is built from 15 residues. The germline CDR1 and CDR2 sequences are ENHRY and SYGVKD. The CDR3 DNA is TGTGCCATCAGTGTGGCAGGGGACCAGAACACTGAAGCTTTCTTT. This sequence encodes CAISVAGDQNTEAFF.

The CDR3 DNA sequence: TGTGCCAGCAGCTTGGACAGGGGGCGGATCACTGAAGCTTTCTTT. This codes for CASSLDRGRITEAFF. This chain joins TRBV13 and TRBJ1-1; 11 nucleotides align to TRBD1. Germline loops: CDR1 PRHDT, CDR2 FYEKMQ (reference sequence). Trimming removed 3 bases from V and 4 bases from J; junction bases left unmatched: 4. There are 15 residues in the CDR3.

The rearrangement uses TRBV7-8 and TRBJ1-1, with a possible D match to TRBD1 (5 bases). The CDR3 is 13 residues long. V was clipped by 4 bases and J by 5 bases, with 11 bases between them. From germline, CDR1 is SGHVS and CDR2 FQNEAQ. This CDR3 is CASSYGGGTEAFF. DNA for the CDR3: TGTGCCAGCAGCTACGGGGGTGGGACTGAAGCTTTCTTT.

This clone was detected ten times or more. V gene TRBV6-6 combines with J gene TRBJ2-1, with 9 bases matching TRBD2. The CDR3 is 14 residues long. Losses at the gene ends were 6 bases for V and 6 bases for J; bases not matched to a gene: 6. Germline V lookup: CDR1 MNHNY, CDR2 SVGAGI (reference sequence). Here the CDR3 reads CASSLAGLANEQFF. The CDR3 coding sequence is TGTGCCAGCAGCTTGGCGGGACTAGCCAATGAGCAGTTCTTC.

The genes are TRBV28 and TRBJ2-5; no clear D gene. Trimming took 7 bases from V and 2 from J, leaving 14 bases between them. The CDR3 totals 14 residues. CDR1 is MDHEN and CDR2 is SYDVKM in the germline V gene. The CDR3 DNA sequence: TGTGCCAGCACCCCTTTGGGGATACAAGAGACCCAGTACTTC. Protein: CASTPLGIQETQYF.

The J gene is TRBJ2-7, the V gene TRBV11-2; 8 bases agree with TRBD1. V was clipped by 1 base and J by 3 bases; unmatched bases: 8. CDR1 is SGHAT, CDR2 FQNNGV, per germline. The length of the CDR3 is 16 residues. The CDR3, as DNA: TGTGCCAGCAGCTTAGCCGGACAGGGTTTTGTCTACGAGCAGTACTTC. It codes for CASSLAGQGFVYEQYF.

This chain links TRBV10-1 with TRBJ2-1; a possible D gene is TRBD2 (6 bases). The V gene lost 3 bases and the J gene lost 5 bases, with 17 bases spanning the gap. Germline CDR1 is WNHNN and CDR2 is SYGVQD (reference sequence). The CDR3 has 16 amino acids. The CDR3 coding sequence is TGCGCCAGCAGTGATTCGGGAGATGCAGCACACAATGAGCAGTTCTTC. This codes for CASSDSGDAAHNEQFF.

This clone occurred a few times. The chain is built from TRBV6-5 and TRBJ1-2; 8 bases are shared with TRBD1. The length of the CDR3 is 13 residues. V lost 4 bases to trimming and J lost 10 bases; unmatched junction nucleotides: 8. CDR1 is MNHEY and CDR2 is SVGAGI in the germline V gene. Here the CDR3 DNA reads TGTGCCAGCAGTTTATTACAGGGACAGGACTACACCTTC. It specifies CASSLLQGQDYTF.

The chain is built from TRBV4-1 and TRBJ1-3; 7 bases agree with TRBD1. The CDR3 sequence is 16 residues long. Losses at the gene ends were 0 bases for V and 0 bases for J; bases not matched to a gene: 2. Per the germline V gene, CDR1 is MGHRA and CDR2 is YSYEKL. This CDR3 reads CASSQEGTVSGNTIYF. CDR3 bases: TGCGCCAGCAGCCAAGAAGGGACAGTCTCTGGAAACACCATATATTTT.

This clone has just a few counts. The chain carries TRBV6-1 and TRBJ1-1; 7 bases fit TRBD1. The CDR3 is 13 residues long. CDR1 and CDR2 from the germline V gene are MNHNS and SASEGT. J gave up 1 base and V 6 bases, and 2 bases lay outside the gene matches. Written as DNA, the CDR3 is TGTGCCAGCAGGGACAGGAAGAACACTGAAGCTTTCTTT. It translates to CASRDRKNTEAFF.